This TCR beta chain was obtained from a study of blood T cells in healthy people across ages (dated by TCRdb to between 2014 and 2017). At the level of the whole study: Template switching captured roughly one uniquely barcoded TCR beta cDNA molecule per two T cells in model experiments. To track age-related changes in TCR beta repertoire diversity, the study relied on deep sequencing normalized with unique cDNA molecular identifiers. The donors were split into four age groups: young (average approximately 16 years), middle-aged (roughly 39), aged (roughly 60) and long-lived (under 90). To avoid experimental bias, donors of different ages were distributed randomly across sequencing lanes. Two additional independent replicas of 1 million unique cDNA reads from the same blood draw were analyzed for two donors (one aged 18 to 29 and one aged 80 or older). The paper as a whole reports these results and caveats: A strong correlation was found between observed TCR beta diversity and the percentage of naive T cells measured by flow cytometry. As age increased, observed TCR beta diversity per million T cells dropped in a roughly linear way, and a significant reduction was already evident by age around 41. Estimates of total diversity from one million sequenced T cells were regarded as lower bounds and underestimates. Compared with the aged group, more naive CD4+ T cells, fewer expanded clones and increased TCR diversity were shown by the long-lived group, suggesting age selection. Since profiling was done on bulk unsorted PBMCs, naive and antigen-experienced compartments could not be conclusively compared. Donor CMV infection status was unknown, potentially confounding age-related changes in expanded clonotypes.

Germline trimming: 1 base from V, 5 bases from J; junction bases outside gene matches: 8. Taken from the germline V gene, the CDR1 and CDR2 loops are LGHNA and YSLEER. Measured from the cysteine to the phenylalanine, the CDR3 is 16 residues long. The DNA shown is the 48-base CDR3, in frame from base 1. The donors were about 40 Caucasian individuals from Russia, aged about 6 to 100 years, who were systemically healthy. Each donor gave around 9.8 milliliters of peripheral blood, collected into EDTA-treated Vacutainer tubes. Ficoll-Paque density-gradient centrifugation was used to isolate PBMCs, with at least 6.5 million per sample. Total RNA, at least 5 micrograms per sample, was extracted from PBMCs with Trizol reagent. Naive CD45RAhigh/CD27high T cell percentages were measured by flow cytometry on a PBMC aliquot from every donor. In this sample, this clonotype turned up a few times. It lacks a known antigen. There are no base qualities to consult, and no much larger clone falls within one base.

Library preparation used 5' RACE. TCRdb lists the instrument as Illumina HiSeq 2500. The second PCR ran for roughly 7 to 12 cycles and used a J-beta primer mix along with a sample-barcoded 5' primer. A unique molecular identifier was introduced onto each TCR beta cDNA molecule by a template-switch 5' adaptor carrying 12 random nucleotides. Each sample yielded at least 2.5 million CDR3-containing paired-end reads. First-strand cDNA was synthesized from all RNA with the Mint cDNA synthesis kit, primed by a TRBC-specific oligonucleotide. Following uracil-DNA glycosylase treatment, all cDNA underwent a first 18-cycle PCR with the universal primers M1SS and BC2_uni_R. The authors' analysis ran thus. Normalization of each sample was performed by random selection of 1 million high-quality reads, each carrying a distinct molecular identifier. Reads with shared molecular identifiers were discarded instead of being binned into consensus sequences. CDR3 identification, clonotype clustering and error correction used MiTCR with a Q25 quality threshold and the strictest error-elimination algorithm. A nonparametric unseen species model with Euler transformation was used to estimate lower-bound total TCR beta diversity. The public reads were quality trimmed at Q25 with fastp and then assembled into clones with MiXCR by TCRdb, keeping productive beta chains. Rows with a matching CDR3 protein are joined into one entry that keeps the most common DNA and genes. TCRdb's processing, not the authors', yielded these V and J calls. The sample table holds about 1,800,000 distinct CDR3 sequences, of which about 30% were seen once. Clones ranked in the top ten supply roughly 8.2% of the sample.

The chain is assembled from TRBV4-3 and TRBJ2-7, and 10 bases in between align with TRBD1. The sequencing input was blood. This TCR derives from a woman aged 25-40 years in good health. Here is the DNA: TGCGCCAGCAGCCAAGTACCGGGACAGGGGAACCACGAGCAGTACTTC. Its translation is CASSQVPGQGNHEQYF.